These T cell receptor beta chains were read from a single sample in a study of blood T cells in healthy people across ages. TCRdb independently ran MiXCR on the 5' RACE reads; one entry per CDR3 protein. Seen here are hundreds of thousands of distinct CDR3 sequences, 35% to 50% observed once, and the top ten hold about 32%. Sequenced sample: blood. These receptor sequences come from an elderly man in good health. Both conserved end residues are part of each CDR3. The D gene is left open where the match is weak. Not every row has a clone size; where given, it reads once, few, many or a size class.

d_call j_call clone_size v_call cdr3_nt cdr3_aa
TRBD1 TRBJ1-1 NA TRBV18 TGTGCCAGCTCCCGCGGACAGGACACTGAAGCTTTCTTT CASSRGQDTEAFF
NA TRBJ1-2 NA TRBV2 TGTGCCAGCAGTACCCGGACCTATGGCTACACCTTC CASSTRTYGYTF
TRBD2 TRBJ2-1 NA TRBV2 TGTGCCTGCAGTGATGAGGCTAGCGGGAGTGGGAATGAGCAGTTCTTC CACSDEASGSGNEQFF
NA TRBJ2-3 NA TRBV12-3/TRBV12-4 TGTGCCAGCAGCACTGGGGTTTCTACAGATACGCAGTATTTT CASSTGVSTDTQYF
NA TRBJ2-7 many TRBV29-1 TGCAGCGTTGTGGGCCCGGGCGAGTATAATACCCTCTACGAGCAGTACTTC CSVVGPGEYNTLYEQYF
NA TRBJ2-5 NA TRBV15 TGTGCCACCAGCGGCCCTACTAGGACCGGGGAGACCCAGTACTTC CATSGPTRTGETQYF
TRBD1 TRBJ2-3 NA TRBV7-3 TGTGCCAGCAGCCCCTGGGGACAGGGGTCTAGCACAGATACGCAGTATTTT CASSPWGQGSSTDTQYF
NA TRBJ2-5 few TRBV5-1 TGCGCCAGCAGCCCCTACGGTAGGATCCAAGAGACCCAGTACTTC CASSPYGRIQETQYF
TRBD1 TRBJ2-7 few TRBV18 TGTGCCAGCTCACCATCGACAGGGGAGGACGAGCAGTACTTC CASSPSTGEDEQYF
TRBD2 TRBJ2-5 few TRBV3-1 TGTGCCAGCAGCCAAGACTCGACTAGCCATGAGCAGTACTTC CASSQDSTSHEQYF
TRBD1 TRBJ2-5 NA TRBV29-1 TGCAGCGTTGACGGGACAGGGTGGGAGACCCAGTACTTC CSVDGTGWETQYF
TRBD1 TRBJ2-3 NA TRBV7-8 TGTGCCAGCAGAAGAACAGGGGCGGTTAGCACAGATACGCAGTATTTT CASRRTGAVSTDTQYF
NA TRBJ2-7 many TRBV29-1 TGCAGCGCCTCGGAGGGGCAGGGGGAAGTCGAGCAGTACTTC CSASEGQGEVEQYF
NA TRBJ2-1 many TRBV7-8 TGTGCCAGCAGCTGGGGACTCCAACTGCAGTTCTTC CASSWGLQLQFF
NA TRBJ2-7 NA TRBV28 TGTGCCAGCAGTCCATATGGGGGTAGCGAGCAGTACTTC CASSPYGGSEQYF
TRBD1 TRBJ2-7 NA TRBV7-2 TGTGCCAGCAGCTTAGGACAGGGGATTGCGTACGAGCAGTACTTC CASSLGQGIAYEQYF
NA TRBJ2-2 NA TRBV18 TGTGCCAGCTCACCACAATACCAGCGGGACACCGGGGAGCTGTTTTTT CASSPQYQRDTGELFF
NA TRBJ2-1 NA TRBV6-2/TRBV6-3 TGTGCCAGCAGTAAGACGTACAATGAGCAGTTCTTC CASSKTYNEQFF
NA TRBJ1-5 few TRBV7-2 TGTGCCAGCGGCCTAGGGATCAATCAGCCCCAGCATTTT CASGLGINQPQHF
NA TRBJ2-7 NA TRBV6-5 TGTGCCAGCAGTTACTCTAGGCTTTCCTACGAGCAGTACTTC CASSYSRLSYEQYF
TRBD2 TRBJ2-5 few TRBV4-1 TGCGCCAGCAGCCCCCGTGGCAAACTAGCGTCAAAGACCCAGTACTTC CASSPRGKLASKTQYF
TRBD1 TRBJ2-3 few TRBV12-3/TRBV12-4 TGTGCCAGCAGTTCCAGGTGGACAGGGCTCACAGATACGCAGTATTTT CASSSRWTGLTDTQYF
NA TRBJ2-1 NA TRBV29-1 TGCAGCGGTCAACAAGTACGAGAGACCCAGTTCTTC CSGQQVRETQFF
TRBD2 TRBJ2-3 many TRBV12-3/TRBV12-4 TGTGCCAGCAGCCGTGCCGCGGACAGCGGGGGAAGCACAGATACGCAGTATTTT CASSRAADSGGSTDTQYF
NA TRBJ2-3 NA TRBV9 TGTGCCAGCAGCGTAGGGGGACGCAGCACAGATACGCAGTATTTT CASSVGGRSTDTQYF
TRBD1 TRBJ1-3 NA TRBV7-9 TGTGCCAGCCGGGACAGCTCTGGAAACACCATATATTTT CASRDSSGNTIYF
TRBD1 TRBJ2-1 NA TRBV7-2 TGTGCCAGCAGCGTTCAGGGACAGGGGGCCTCCTACGAGCAGTTCTTC CASSVQGQGASYEQFF
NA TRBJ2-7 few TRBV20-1 TGCAGTGCTATAGCGACAGTCTACGAGCAGTACTTC CSAIATVYEQYF
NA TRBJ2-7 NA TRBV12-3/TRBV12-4 TGTGCCAGCAGTTTCATGGACCTCTCCTACGAGCAGTACTTC CASSFMDLSYEQYF
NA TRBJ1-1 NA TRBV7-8 TGTGCCACTTCGCCTGCCCGAGGGGACACTGAGGCTTTCTTT CATSPARGDTEAFF
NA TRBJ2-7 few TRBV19 TGTGCCAGTAGTCCTAGGATGTCGGGCCCGAGGGAGCAGTACTTC CASSPRMSGPREQYF
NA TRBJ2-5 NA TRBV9 TGTGCCAGCAGCGTGGCCTCCGGGAATCCCCAGTACTTC CASSVASGNPQYF
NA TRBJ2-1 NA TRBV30 TGTGCCCAGCGGAGAAGCTCCTACAATGAGCAGTTCTTC CAQRRSSYNEQFF
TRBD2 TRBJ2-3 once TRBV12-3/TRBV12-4 TGTGCCAGCAGTTTTTTTAGCGGGGGCACAGATACGCAGTATTTT CASSFFSGGTDTQYF
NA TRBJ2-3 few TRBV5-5 TGTGCCAGCAGCTTGGGACCGTATAGCACAGATACGCAGTATTTT CASSLGPYSTDTQYF
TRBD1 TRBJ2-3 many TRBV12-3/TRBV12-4 TGTGCCAGCGGGTCCCAGGGGGGCACAGATACGCAGTATTTT CASGSQGGTDTQYF
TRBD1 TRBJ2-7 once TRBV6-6 TGTGCCAGCAGTTACTCCGACAGGGGGAAAGGGAATGAGCAGTACTTC CASSYSDRGKGNEQYF
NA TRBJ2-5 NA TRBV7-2 TGTGCCAGCAGCTTAGCGGGCCGCCAAGAGGCCCAGTACTTC CASSLAGRQEAQYF
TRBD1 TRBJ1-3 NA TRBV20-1 TGCAGTGCTATTGCGACGGACAGGCCTTTCTCTGGAAACACCATATATTTT CSAIATDRPFSGNTIYF
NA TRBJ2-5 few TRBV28 TGTGCCAGCAGTTACCAAGCCTTTCAAGGGACCCAGTACTTC CASSYQAFQGTQYF
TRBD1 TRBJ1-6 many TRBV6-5 TGTGCCAGCAGGTCCGGGACAGCCTGGAATTCACCCCTCCACTTT CASRSGTAWNSPLHF
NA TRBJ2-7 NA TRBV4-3 TGCGCCAGCAGCCAAGTAGTCGCACCGTACTTC CASSQVVAPYF
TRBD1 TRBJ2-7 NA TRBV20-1 TGCAGTGCTAGACGGGACAGGATATACGAGCAGTACTTC CSARRDRIYEQYF
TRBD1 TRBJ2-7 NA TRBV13 TGTGCCAGCAGCTTAGCCGCCGACAGGGGGCTCAGCTACGAGCAGTACTTC CASSLAADRGLSYEQYF